This T cell receptor (beta chain) was documented in a study of T cells in narcolepsy. In the study overall: Donors had narcolepsy type 1 or type 2, or were healthy controls. Findings and caveats of the study: Reportedly, autoreactive clonotypes were serially detected in patients' blood but not controls'. Same-patient CSF and blood CD4+ T cell clonotypes included HCRT-specific and TRIB2-specific autoreactive ones. In some patient and control memory CD4+ samples, autoreactive clones were absent.

From germline, CDR1 is SGHRS and CDR2 YFSETQ. There are 16 residues in the CDR3. V shed 4 bases, J shed 8 bases, and the junction held 11 bases outside the gene matches. To note about this clone: Its antigen remains unknown.

The method was immunoSEQ multiplex PCR; TCRdb's version includes in-frame clones alone and lacks a portion of them. The table includes about 33,000 clones, about nine tenths detected once. This chain connects TRBV5-1 to TRBJ2-1, with 11 bases fitting TRBD2. The sample comprised CD45RA- memory CD4+ T cells from PBMCs. This receptor was taken from a human donor with narcolepsy. The CDR3 sequence: CASSPLLAGGVDEQFF. DNA of the CDR3: TGCGCCAGCAGCCCACTCCTAGCGGGGGGAGTCGATGAGCAGTTCTTC.